This T cell receptor beta chain originates from a study of T cells in tumors and immune-related adverse events listed by TCRdb under 2021. Points on this clone: The antigen it recognizes is unknown. Within one base of it there is no much larger clone, and no base qualities were kept.

Reading the label with the study, this specimen's treatment or condition is: nivolumab (PD-1 blockade) given before sampling. The DNeasy Blood and Tissue Kit was used to extract DNA from the formalin-fixed paraffin-embedded specimens. The TCR beta locus was amplified and sequenced using the immunoSEQ assay, from which bulk TCR Vbeta CDR3 data were obtained. Per the source publication's procedure: CDR3s were excluded if they were non-productive, were shorter than 7 amino acids, or did not start with C or end with F/W. Analysis was restricted to specimens with at least 1000 reads, and clonotypes were defined at the amino acid level. Clonality was calculated as 1 minus Pielou's evenness. Library sizes were equalized by abundance-weighted random subsampling with replacement, repeated 100 times to report 95% confidence intervals. The Morisita overlap index was used to quantify repertoire overlap, and for each specimen the top 40 clones were checked for overlap with the irAE. Here the immuneACCESS table is served through TCRdb, limited to in-frame sequences with V and J called. Missing clones are a known gap in these copies; in checked studies unresolved V genes cover under half, and the rest lacks a known reason. V and J calls and clone size follow that table, whereas D and trimming were derived from the DNA. The sample table contains under 10,000 clones; only one count was recorded for around 95% of them. The ten biggest clones cover around 2.3% of the sample.

The receptor was isolated from a female donor with metastatic renal cell carcinoma. This specimen was lymph node tissue, taken from a patient treated with anti-PD-1 therapy.

The sequence in DNA is TGCAGTGCTATCGAGGCTGAACGCTACACCTTC. Translated, it reads CSAIEAERYTF. The sequence links TRBV20-1 to TRBJ1-2, with the identity of the D gene unclear. V loses 4 bases of germline sequence and J loses 9 bases, and the interval between the two ends is 12 bases. Looking up the germline V gene (reference sequence) yields CDR1 DFQATT and CDR2 SNEGSKA. The CDR3 runs 11 amino acids, cysteine and phenylalanine included. The DNA shown is the 33-base CDR3, in frame from base 1.